Below, 8 T cell receptor beta chains from the same sample are listed, as sequenced in a study of T-cell memory formation after mild COVID-19 listed by TCRdb under 2021. The library was prepared using 5' RACE. Instrument used: Illumina NovaSeq 6000. The public reads were reanalyzed by TCRdb: fastp trimming at Q25, MiXCR alignment, in-frame beta chains only. Each record represents a unique CDR3 protein, reported with the most common genes and DNA among its rows. This sample holds roughly 580,000 distinct CDR3 sequences; roughly 18% were observed only once. The ten biggest clones cover around 12% of the sample. The sequencing input was PBMCs or a T cell subset sorted from them (not recorded which). The receptor source for this set is an adult woman who had mild COVID-19 (a few samples of this study predate the infection). The sample titles of this study are shuffled in the database, so cell type and time point are left out; the donor was told from shared clones.

This clonotype was counted only a few times. V is TRBV4-3 and J is TRBJ2-3; D is uncertain. Germline CDR1 reads LGHNA; CDR2 reads YSLEER. The germline V and J ends were trimmed by 1 base and 4 bases, with 15 bases remaining between them. CDR3 length equals 16 residues. The CDR3 coding sequence is TGCGCCAGCAGCCAAGGTTCTTCGACAAGCGCAGATACGCAGTATTTT. Translated, it gives CASSQGSSTSADTQYF.

The sample holds many counts of this clonotype. The rearrangement links TRBV7-9 to TRBJ1-1; the D gene is possibly TRBD1 (6 bases). V gave up 7 bases and J gave up 3 bases, with 21 bases separating them. CDR1 and CDR2 from the germline V gene are SEHNR and FQNEAQ (reference sequence). The CDR3 runs 16 residues. CDR3 sequence reads: CASMISGWGADTEAFF. The CDR3 nucleotides read TGTGCCAGCATGATTTCTGGGTGGGGGGCGGACACTGAAGCTTTCTTT.

The chain couples TRBV9 to TRBJ2-1, with unresolved D. Trimming pared 4 bases from V and 9 bases from J, leaving 17 bases between. The germline gives CDR1 SGDLS, CDR2 YYNGEE. CDR3 size: 14 residues. The CDR3 protein is CASSPRMGISEQFF. Here the CDR3 DNA reads TGTGCCAGCAGCCCCCGGATGGGGATAAGTGAGCAGTTCTTC.

The chain recombines TRBV27 with TRBJ2-7; D is uncertain. CDR3 length: 14 residues. Trimming took off 6 bases at V and 5 bases at J, with 17 bases between the two ends. Germline V CDR1 and CDR2: MNHEY, SMNVEV (reference sequence). Here the CDR3 reads CASSYLEANNEQYF. The CDR3 DNA is TGTGCCAGCAGCTACCTAGAGGCGAACAACGAGCAGTACTTC.

CDR3 DNA: TGTGCCACCAGTGGCCTCGAGGTTAGGGGAGGATATGGCTACACCTTC. Translating it yields CATSGLEVRGGYGYTF. The genes are TRBV24-1 and TRBJ1-2, with a weak D call TRBD1 (5 bases). The length of the CDR3 is 16 residues. The germline V and J ends were trimmed by 5 bases and 5 bases, with 20 bases remaining between them. Germline assignment: CDR1 KGHDR and CDR2 SFDVKD.

The genes are TRBV10-2 and TRBJ2-7, with 8 bases aligning to TRBD1. Per the germline V gene, CDR1 is WSHSY and CDR2 is SAAADI. CDR3 length: 14 amino acids. Trimming cost V 3 bases and J 4 bases; bases outside gene matches: 5. Written as DNA, the CDR3 is TGCGCCAGCAGTGATGGACAGGGAGTATACGAGCAGTACTTC. It translates to CASSDGQGVYEQYF.

This chain connects TRBV30 to TRBJ1-1; D is ambiguous. Germline loops: CDR1 GTSNPN, CDR2 SVGIG (reference sequence). The V gene lost 8 bases and the J gene lost 2 bases, with 9 bases spanning the gap. CDR3 length: 11 amino acids. CDR3 sequence: CALALNTEAFF. CDR3 coding DNA: TGTGCCCTGGCCCTCAACACTGAAGCTTTCTTT.

V usage is TRBV10-2 and J usage is TRBJ2-7; TRBD1 agrees at 8 bases. The V gene's germline CDR1 is WSHSY and CDR2 SAAADI. CDR3 length: 14 amino acids. The ends lost 3 bases at V and 2 bases at J; junction bases unmatched: 3. CDR3 amino acids: CASSDRGLTYEQYF. CDR3 nucleotide sequence: TGCGCCAGCAGTGACAGGGGGCTTACCTACGAGCAGTACTTC.